This T cell receptor (beta chain) came from a study of blood T cell repertoires in COVID-19. Study at large: Samples of COVID-19 (acute and convalescent) were obtained from the United States, Italy and Spain.

In germline, CDR1 is SEHNR, CDR2 FQNEAQ (reference sequence). The ends lost 6 bases at V and 4 bases at J; junction bases unmatched: 15. The length of the CDR3 is 19 residues. Assay: immunoSEQ multiplex PCR; the TCRdb copy retains only in-frame clones and omits some. Among over 60,000 clones listed, almost 90% were seen once. The chain uses TRBV7-9 and TRBJ2-3; 14 bases match TRBD2. Sequenced input: peripheral blood. The clonotype originates from a man in his fifties with acute or convalescent COVID-19. The CDR3, as DNA: TGTGCCAGCAGGCGTAGCGCCAGAGGACTAGCGGGAGGACCAGATACGCAGTATTTT. Translated: CASRRSARGLAGGPDTQYF.